This T cell receptor (beta chain) was captured in a study of vaccination and CD4 T cells after COVID-19. Comment on this clonotype: Its antigen is not known.

The germline V and J ends were trimmed by 4 bases and 8 bases, with 17 bases remaining between them. The CDR3 is made up of 14 amino acids. Germline lookup yields CDR1 LGHNA and CDR2 YSLEER. Findings of the study overall: In convalescent patients, a median about 86% of post-vaccine SARS-CoV-2-reactive clones appeared only after vaccination.

Treatment here: roughly 10-day PBMC culture with coronavirus spike peptide pools or control peptides (ViraFEST assay). The collection of CD4+ T cells from the unexposed donor took place before the COVID-19 pandemic (2011-2018). Oncomine TCR Beta short-read sequencing was applied to DNA from cultured CD4+ T cells. TCRdb re-analysed the PCR reads in MiXCR, keeping a single row per CDR3 protein. The sample carries around 5,700 distinct CDR3 sequences, about two fifths recorded once. Sequencing was performed on CD4+ T cells from blood, cultured in vitro. The source is a human donor in good health. The chain uses TRBV4-3 and TRBJ1-2; D gene ambiguous. The CDR3 nucleotides are TGCGCCAGCAGCCGAGAAGCCGGGGTCGGGGGCTACACCTTC. This gives the protein CASSREAGVGGYTF.